Shown below are 25 T cell receptor beta chains from a single sample sequenced in a study of cytomegalovirus exposure and HLA in healthy donors. Clones were read by immunoSEQ multiplex PCR, and TCRdb kept only the in-frame ones, dropping some. In the table there are about 110,000 clones, around 85% of which are singletons. Sequencing input: PBMCs. The source is a young woman in good health and CMV-seronegative.

The genes are TRBV10-3 and TRBJ2-7; 8 positions agree with TRBD1. V trimming: 5 bases; J trimming: 5 bases; junction bases outside the gene matches: 2. In germline, CDR1 is ENHRY, CDR2 SYGVKD. CDR3 size: 12 residues. CDR3 residues: CAISLDRDEQYF. CDR3 sequence (DNA): TGTGCCATCAGTTTGGACAGGGACGAGCAGTACTTC.

The chain employs TRBV9 and TRBJ2-3, with 10 bases lining up with TRBD2. V trimming: 0 bases; J trimming: 4 bases; junction bases outside the gene matches: 5. Germline loops: CDR1 SGDLS, CDR2 YYNGEE. The CDR3 sequence is 16 residues long. The CDR3 sequence is CASSVAAGGLADTQYF. The CDR3 nucleotides read TGTGCCAGCAGCGTAGCAGCGGGGGGGCTCGCAGATACGCAGTATTTT. Using reference TRBV9 and TRBJ2-3 for the parts outside the CDR3, the full variable domain is DSGVTQTPKHLITATGQRVTLRCSPRSGDLSVYWYQQSLDQGLQFLIQYYNGEERAKGNILERFSAQQFPDLHSELNLSSLELGDSALYFCASSVAAGGLADTQYFGPGTRLTVL.

The V and J genes are TRBV27 and TRBJ1-1; 7 nucleotides align to TRBD1. Germline CDR1 and CDR2: MNHEY and SMNVEV (reference sequence). This CDR3 has 14 amino acids. Unmatched junction bases numbered 8, after V lost 5 bases and J lost 5 bases. DNA for the CDR3: TGTGCCAGCAGTCTCCGACAGGGTGGAACTGAAGCTTTCTTT. Amino acids: CASSLRQGGTEAFF.

V and J are TRBV2 and TRBJ1-1, with D perhaps TRBD1 (6 bases). V gave up 5 bases and J gave up 2 bases, with 9 bases separating them. Germline V lookup: CDR1 SNHLY, CDR2 FYNNEI. This CDR3 spans 13 amino acids. The CDR3 loop reads CASSRTVNTEAFF. The CDR3 DNA follows: TGTGCCAGCAGTAGGACAGTTAACACTGAAGCTTTCTTT.

The V and J genes are TRBV6-4 and TRBJ2-7, with a tentative D call TRBD1 (5 bases). Germline-derived CDR1 and CDR2 are MRHNA and SNTAGT. V was cut by 0 bases and J by 4 bases, with 16 bases left in between. The CDR3 length is 16 residues. CDR3 nucleotides: TGTGCCAGCAGTGACTCTAGGGGTCCGGTCTCATACGAGCAGTACTTC. Translated, it gives CASSDSRGPVSYEQYF.

J is TRBJ2-4 and V is TRBV2; TRBD1 matches 9 bases. CDR1 and CDR2 from the germline V gene are SNHLY and FYNNEI. This CDR3 contains 16 residues. The junction had 12 bases not matched to a gene; V was cut back by 4 bases and J by 8 bases. CDR3 amino acids: CASSGMVRDRGDIQYF. CDR3 bases: TGTGCCAGCAGTGGAATGGTACGAGACAGGGGGGACATTCAGTACTTC.

The chain combines TRBV19 with TRBJ2-7, with D possibly being TRBD2 (6 bases). Trimming removed 5 bases from V and 5 bases from J, with 10 bases in between. Germline CDR1 is LNHDA and CDR2 is SQIVND (reference sequence). The CDR3 length is 12 residues. CDR3 amino acids: CASSWGLDEQYF. The CDR3 coding sequence is TGTGCCAGTAGTTGGGGACTCGACGAGCAGTACTTC.

In DNA form, the CDR3 reads TGTGCCAGCTCACCAGGAGGCTGGGTGATTAGCACAGATACGCAGTATTTT. Translated, it gives CASSPGGWVISTDTQYF. The gene calls are TRBV18 and TRBJ2-3, with D tentatively TRBD2 (5 bases). The germline V gene has CDR1 KGHSH and CDR2 LQKENI. Between the trimmed V and J ends, which lost 2 bases and 0 bases, there was a span of 15 bases. This CDR3 contains 17 residues.

This clone showed up just a few times. The V gene is TRBV2, the J gene TRBJ1-5; weak D call: TRBD1 (6 bases). Germline V gene data show CDR1 as SNHLY and CDR2 as FYNNEI. CDR3 size: 13 residues. Deletions cut 6 bases from V and 3 bases from J, with 9 bases between. The CDR3 nucleotides read TGTGCCAGCAGATACAGGGACAATCAGCCCCAGCATTTT. It specifies CASRYRDNQPQHF.

The CDR3 loop is CASSSLRVGTGELFF. The CDR3 DNA reads TGTGCCAGCAGTTCCCTCAGGGTCGGCACCGGGGAGCTGTTTTTT. The chain uses TRBV7-8 and TRBJ2-2, with D possibly being TRBD1 (5 bases). V shed 6 bases and J shed 4 bases, with 15 bases lying between them. The CDR3 length is 15 residues. The germline V gene has CDR1 SGHVS and CDR2 FQNEAQ.

The CDR3 DNA reads TGTGCCAGCAGCGTAGGGGACTCGGCGGCCTACGAGCAGTACTTC. The encoded protein is CASSVGDSAAYEQYF. The chain is built from TRBV9 and TRBJ2-7; TRBD2 is a possible D gene (6 bases). This CDR3 has 15 residues. CDR1 is SGDLS and CDR2 is YYNGEE in the germline V gene. The V and J ends lost 0 bases and 2 bases respectively, with 12 bases between them.

This rearrangement joins TRBV18 to TRBJ2-1; TRBD1 aligns across 7 bases. V lost 2 bases and J lost 3; bases outside the gene matches: 1. Per germline, CDR1 KGHSH and CDR2 LQKENI. The CDR3 sequence is 14 residues long. In nucleotides, the CDR3 is TGTGCCAGCTCACCAGGGACAGACTACAATGAGCAGTTCTTC. Protein: CASSPGTDYNEQFF.

V gene TRBV14 combines with J gene TRBJ1-1; D ambiguous. The V and J ends lost 0 bases and 0 bases respectively, with 5 bases between them. There are 14 residues in the CDR3. CDR1 SGHDN and CDR2 FVKESK come from the germline V gene. The CDR3 DNA reads TGTGCCAGCAGCCAAGACCGTCTGAACACTGAAGCTTTCTTT. Protein sequence: CASSQDRLNTEAFF.

This clone was observed a single time. The genes are TRBV5-4 and TRBJ2-2; weak D call: TRBD1 (5 bases). The germline V and J ends were trimmed by 2 bases and 7 bases, with 12 bases remaining between them. The V gene's germline CDR1 is SGHNT and CDR2 YYREEE (reference sequence). The CDR3 length is 14 residues. The CDR3 region is CASSFWGNGGELFF. The CDR3 nucleotides are TGTGCCAGCAGCTTCTGGGGCAACGGCGGGGAGCTGTTTTTT.

This chain links TRBV15 with TRBJ1-5; no firm D call. Germline V gene lookup returns CDR1 LNHNV and CDR2 YYDKDF (reference sequence). The V end lost 1 base, the J end lost 10 bases, and 23 bases lay between the germline ends. The CDR3 loop spans 17 amino acids. The CDR3 DNA reads TGTGCCACCAGCAGAGTAGAGGAAGCCCTATTTCGTAGACCCCAGCATTTT. Amino acids: CATSRVEEALFRRPQHF.

This clone was seen more than once but under ten times. CDR3 in amino acids: CASSIARSDTQYF. The CDR3 DNA reads TGTGCCAGTAGTATAGCCCGGTCAGATACGCAGTATTTT. The chain joins TRBV19 to TRBJ2-3; D unclear. The CDR3 is made up of 13 amino acids. Trimming took 1 base from V and 4 from J, leaving 6 bases between them. Germline V lookup: CDR1 LNHDA, CDR2 SQIVND (reference sequence).

This clone turned up a few times. The gene calls are TRBV2 and TRBJ1-5; D is perhaps TRBD1 (5 bases). CDR3 length: 11 residues. V was shortened by 4 bases and J by 9 bases, with 7 bases between the two germline ends. From germline, CDR1 is SNHLY and CDR2 FYNNEI. Here the CDR3 DNA reads TGTGCCAGCAGTGCAGGGCTGCCCCAGCATTTT. This sequence encodes CASSAGLPQHF.

This chain connects TRBV4-2 to TRBJ1-2; D is unresolved. Germline V CDR1 and CDR2: LGHNA, YNFKEQ. Trimming took off 1 base at V and 5 bases at J, with 5 bases between the two ends. The CDR3 covers 12 residues. CDR3 sequence: CASSQGRYGYTF. The DNA of the CDR3 is TGTGCCAGCAGCCAAGGTCGGTATGGCTACACCTTC.

V and J are TRBV5-4 and TRBJ2-7; 11 nucleotides agree with TRBD1. V was pared by 0 bases and J by 3 bases, with 8 bases of the junction left unmatched. The germline CDR1 and CDR2 sequences are SGHNT and YYREEE (reference sequence). The CDR3 sequence is 17 residues long. CDR3 sequence reads: CASSLAISGQGDYEQYF. The CDR3 region has the DNA TGTGCCAGCAGCTTGGCCATTTCGGGACAGGGGGACTACGAGCAGTACTTC.

This chain links TRBV1 with TRBJ1-6; TRBD1 is taken as the D call from the table, unchecked against the DNA. TRBV1 is an annotated pseudogene. CDR3 length: 18 amino acids. The CDR3: CTSSRLRTGSLYSSPLHF. CDR3 coding DNA: TGCACCAGCAGCCGGCTAAGGACAGGGAGTCTTTATAGTTCACCCCTCCACTTT.

The chain employs TRBV29-1 and TRBJ1-2, with D perhaps TRBD1 (5 bases). V lost 7 bases, J lost 9 bases, and 18 bases lay in between. The germline gives CDR1 SQVTM, CDR2 ANQGSEA. The CDR3 spans 12 residues. Here the CDR3 DNA reads TGCAGCGCCGTGACAGCATCCTTGAGCTACACCTTC. It codes for CSAVTASLSYTF.

This chain links TRBV2 with TRBJ1-2; D may be TRBD1 (6 bases). V dropped 4 bases and J dropped 14 bases, with 23 bases sitting between them. The CDR3 has 14 amino acids. The germline CDR1 and CDR2 sequences are SNHLY and FYNNEI. Here the CDR3 DNA reads TGTGCCAGCAGTGTTGTTCCCGCTTCAGGGGCTACGACCTTC. Amino acid sequence: CASSVVPASGATTF. Variable domain in full (rest from reference TRBV2 and TRBJ1-2): EPEVTQTPSHQVTQMGQEVILRCVPISNHLYFYWYRQILGQKVEFLVSFYNNEISEKSEIFDDQFSVERPDGSNFTLKIRSTKLEDSAMYFCASSVVPASGATTFGSGTRLTVV.

The gene calls are TRBV5-6 and TRBJ1-5; weak D call: TRBD1 (5 bases). With 3 bases removed from V and 2 bases from J, the gap between germline ends came to 15 bases. Germline values: CDR1 SGHDT, CDR2 YYEEEE. This CDR3 region has 16 residues. The CDR3 sequence: CASSSGGGNGNQPQHF. The CDR3 bases are TGTGCCAGCAGCTCGGGTGGGGGGAACGGCAATCAGCCCCAGCATTTT.

The rearrangement uses TRBV4-2 and TRBJ2-7; 10 bases are a match to TRBD2. The junction had 9 bases not matched to a gene; V was cut back by 0 bases and J by 4 bases. CDR3 length: 17 residues. The V gene's germline CDR1 is LGHNA and CDR2 YNFKEQ. For the CDR3, the DNA is TGTGCCAGCAGCCAAGAAGGGCTAGCGGGGGCCTCTTACGAGCAGTACTTC. This translates into CASSQEGLAGASYEQYF.

This clone was counted a few times. This chain connects TRBV5-4 to TRBJ2-5; 9 bases are a match to TRBD2. This CDR3 has 16 amino acids. V was pared by 4 bases and J by 1 base, with 8 bases of the junction left unmatched. Germline values: CDR1 SGHNT, CDR2 YYREEE (reference sequence). The CDR3 sequence is CASSPLAGRTQETQYF. CDR3 nucleotides: TGTGCCAGCAGCCCCCTAGCGGGGCGGACCCAAGAGACCCAGTACTTC.